The 15 T cell receptor beta chains below all came from one sample that was sequenced in a study of Graves' ophthalmopathy and Graves' hyperthyroidism. RNA transcripts were the template, and TCR beta CDR3 regions were amplified from them. Investigators did first-round RT-PCR with HTBI primers, then second-round multiplex PCR. From the multiplex PCR reads, TCRdb called clonotypes with MiXCR, one entry per CDR3 protein. Seen here are about 210,000 distinct CDR3 sequences, roughly 27% observed once, and the top ten hold approximately 8.6%. The source material was peripheral blood. The origin of the receptors is a man between 45 and 60 years old with Graves' ophthalmopathy.

This clonotype was recorded many times. The J gene is TRBJ2-4, the V gene TRBV6-2 or TRBV6-3, with 10 bases identical to TRBD1. The CDR3 loop spans 15 amino acids. The trim removed 5 bases at V and 6 bases at J, leaving 7 bases unmatched. CDR1 is MNHEY, CDR2 SVGEGT, per germline. The CDR3 protein is CASSATTGGPNIQYF. DNA of the CDR3: TGTGCCAGCAGTGCCACGACAGGGGGCCCAAACATTCAGTACTTC.

This clonotype showed up many times. Compared with germline, one end of the junction differs, possibly owing to a read error. This rearrangement joins TRBV24-1 to TRBJ2-2; the match to TRBD1 covers 9 bases. The germline V gene has CDR1 KGHDR and CDR2 SFDVKD. The CDR3 has 14 amino acids. The CDR3 DNA follows: TGTGCCGCCAGTGACGCGAGGGACAGGGTAGAGCTGTTTTTT. The encoded protein is CAASDARDRVELFF.

The V gene is TRBV11-2, the J gene TRBJ2-7; D not resolved. The CDR3 extends over 16 amino acids. Germline V gives CDR1 SGHAT, CDR2 FQNNGV. Trimming stripped 1 base from V and 1 base from J, with 14 bases between. The CDR3 DNA reads TGTGCCAGCAGCTTAGGATCTGACGGTCGTTCCTACGAGCAGTACTTC. Translating it yields CASSLGSDGRSYEQYF. Looking up the rest from reference TRBV11-2 and TRBJ2-7 gives the full variable domain: EAGVAQSPRYKIIEKRQSVAFWCNPISGHATLYWYQQILGQGPKLLIQFQNNGVVDDSQLPKDRFSAERLKGVDSTLKIQPAKLEDSAVYLCASSLGSDGRSYEQYFGPGTRLTVT.

This clonotype was observed at least ten times. The chain is built from TRBV28 and TRBJ2-2, with 10 bases fitting TRBD1. The V segment lost 3 bases and the J segment 6 bases; nucleotides outside the gene matches: 7. This CDR3 has 16 residues. CDR1 is MDHEN and CDR2 is SYDVKM in the germline V gene. In DNA, the CDR3 is TGTGCCAGCAGTTTGGAGCGGACAGGGGGGGCCGGGGAGCTGTTTTTT. Translating it yields CASSLERTGGAGELFF.

This clonotype appeared once. The chain combines TRBV6-2 or TRBV6-3 with TRBJ1-1, with 8 nucleotides matching TRBD1. CDR1 is MNHEY and CDR2 is SVGEGT in the germline V gene. The ends lost 5 bases at V and 4 bases at J; junction bases unmatched: 6. This CDR3 has 14 residues. CDR3 bases: TGTGCCAGCAGTCGAGACAGGGGCGGCACTGAAGCTTTCTTT. Its translation is CASSRDRGGTEAFF.

At least ten counts were recorded for this clonotype. One end of the junction is discordant with germline, which a read error may explain. This chain uses TRBV29-1 with TRBJ2-4; TRBD1 matches at 9 bases. Germline assignment: CDR1 SQVTM and CDR2 ANQGSEA. CDR3 length: 14 residues. The CDR3 sequence is CSAGTGWSKNIQHF. CDR3 in DNA: TGCAGCGCCGGGACAGGGTGGTCCAAAAACATTCAGCACTTC.

The sample holds one count of this clonotype. This chain links TRBV6-5 with TRBJ2-7; 7 bases line up with TRBD1. The CDR3 totals 16 residues. Per germline, CDR1 MNHEY and CDR2 SVGAGI. Unmatched junction bases numbered 10, after V lost 2 bases and J lost 3 bases. The CDR3 nucleotides read TGTGCCAGCAGTTACCTCAAAATGACAGGGATCTACGAGCAGTACTTC. This translates into CASSYLKMTGIYEQYF.

In this sample, this clonotype turned up many times. One junction end disagrees with the germline gene, perhaps due to a read error. The chain has TRBV11-2 and TRBJ2-7, with TRBD2 matching over 9 bases. Germline values: CDR1 SGHAT, CDR2 FQNNGV. The CDR3 loop spans 14 amino acids. The CDR3 DNA reads as TGTGCCAGCAGTTTAGTAGCGGGAGCCTACGAGCAGTACTTC. Protein: CASSLVAGAYEQYF.

This chain links TRBV12-3 or TRBV12-4 with TRBJ1-2; the match to TRBD1 covers 11 bases. The CDR3 is made up of 14 amino acids. The V and J ends lost 5 bases and 7 bases, in that order; junction bases with no gene match: 6. The chain's CDR3 is CASSPGTGGSGYTF. The CDR3 coding sequence is TGTGCCAGCAGTCCCGGGACAGGGGGTTCTGGCTACACCTTC.

This clonotype was seen a few times. This rearrangement joins TRBV28 to TRBJ1-6; perhaps TRBD1 as D (5 bases). This CDR3 contains 14 residues. Germline CDR1 and CDR2: MDHEN and SYDVKM. V shed 8 bases and J shed 3 bases, with 11 bases lying between them. CDR3 DNA: TGTGCCAGCGGCGACAGCGGCTATAATTCACCCCTCCACTTT. Its translation: CASGDSGYNSPLHF.

This clonotype has ten or more counts. The chain uses TRBV14 and TRBJ2-7, with D unclear. V was shortened by 0 bases and J by 6 bases, with 9 bases between the two germline ends. This CDR3 comprises 13 residues. Looked up from germline, CDR1 is SGHDN and CDR2 is FVKESK. The DNA for the CDR3 is TGTGCCAGCAGCCAAGATCTCTTCCTCGAGCAGTACTTC. Protein: CASSQDLFLEQYF.

This clonotype was found once. Here the CDR3 reads CASSRPPGQGGEQYF. The CDR3, as DNA: TGTGCCAGCAGCCGCCCCCCAGGACAGGGCGGGGAGCAGTACTTC. The chain couples TRBV27 to TRBJ2-7; 8 bases match TRBD1. The germline V gene has CDR1 MNHEY and CDR2 SMNVEV (reference sequence). The CDR3 is 15 amino acids. V lost 6 bases to trimming and J lost 7 bases; unmatched junction nucleotides: 14.

The DNA for the CDR3 is TGTGCCAGCAGTTTTGAAGCAGGGCCCGTAGATGGCTACACCTTC. It yields the protein CASSFEAGPVDGYTF. The rearrangement uses TRBV27 and TRBJ1-2; TRBD1 might be the D (5 bases). The germline gives CDR1 MNHEY, CDR2 SMNVEV (reference sequence). The CDR3 loop spans 15 amino acids. Trimming removed 3 bases from V and 6 bases from J, with 17 bases in between.

This clonotype was observed at least ten times. The chain uses TRBV20-1 and TRBJ2-2, with 9 positions matching TRBD2. Germline loops: CDR1 DFQATT, CDR2 SNEGSKA (reference sequence). V lost 5 bases, J lost 0 bases, and 7 bases stayed unmatched. This CDR3 has 16 residues. CDR3 nucleotide sequence: TGCAGTGCTCCAAGTCCTAGCGGGACGAACACCGGGGAGCTGTTTTTT. Its protein product is CSAPSPSGTNTGELFF.

The chain carries TRBV13 and TRBJ2-7; maybe TRBD1 (5 bases). Germline assignment: CDR1 PRHDT and CDR2 FYEKMQ (reference sequence). This CDR3 region has 14 residues. Between the trimmed V and J ends, which lost 5 bases and 4 bases, there was a span of 15 bases. The CDR3 nucleotides are TGTGCCAGCAGCCCTAGGACAATGACTTACGAGCAGTACTTC. Protein: CASSPRTMTYEQYF. The full variable domain, in which reference TRBV13 and TRBJ2-7 provide the parts outside the CDR3, is AAGVIQSPRHLIKEKRETATLKCYPIPRHDTVYWYQQGPGQDPQFLISFYEKMQSDKGSIPDRFSAQQFSDYHSELNMSSLELGDSALYFCASSPRTMTYEQYFGPGTRLTVT.